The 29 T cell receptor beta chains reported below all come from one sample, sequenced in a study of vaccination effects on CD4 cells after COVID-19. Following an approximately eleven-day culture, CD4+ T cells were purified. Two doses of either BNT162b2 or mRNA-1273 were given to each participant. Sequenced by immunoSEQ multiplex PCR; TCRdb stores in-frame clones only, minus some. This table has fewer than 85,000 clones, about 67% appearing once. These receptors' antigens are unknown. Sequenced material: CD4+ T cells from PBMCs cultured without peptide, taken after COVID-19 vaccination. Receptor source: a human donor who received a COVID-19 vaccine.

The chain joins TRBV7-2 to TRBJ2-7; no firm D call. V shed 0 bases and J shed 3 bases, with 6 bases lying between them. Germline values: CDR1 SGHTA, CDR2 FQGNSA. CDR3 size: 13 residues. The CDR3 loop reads CASSLAFHYEQYV. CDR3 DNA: TGTGCCAGCAGCTTAGCGTTCCACTACGAGCAGTACGTC.

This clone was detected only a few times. The CDR3 nucleotides are TGTGCCAGCTCAGAACTCATGGCGGGTAATTCACCCCTCCACTTT. It is translated as CASSELMAGNSPLHF. The V gene is TRBV18, the J gene TRBJ1-6; no reliable D call. The CDR3 runs to 15 residues. Germline lookup yields CDR1 KGHSH and CDR2 LQKENI. With 5 bases removed from V and 6 bases from J, the gap between germline ends came to 14 bases.

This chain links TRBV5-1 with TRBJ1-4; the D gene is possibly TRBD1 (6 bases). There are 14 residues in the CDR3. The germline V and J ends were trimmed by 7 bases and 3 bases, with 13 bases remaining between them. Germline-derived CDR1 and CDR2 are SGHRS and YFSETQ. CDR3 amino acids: CASSPDSSNEKLFF. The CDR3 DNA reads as TGCGCCAGCTCCCCGGACAGCTCTAATGAAAAACTGTTTTTT. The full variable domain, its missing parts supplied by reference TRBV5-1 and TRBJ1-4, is KAGVTQTPRYLIKTRGQQVTLSCSPISGHRSVSWYQQTPGQGLQFLFEYFSETQRNKGNFPGRFSGRQFSNSRSEMNVSTLELGDSALYLCASSPDSSNEKLFFGSGTQLSVL.

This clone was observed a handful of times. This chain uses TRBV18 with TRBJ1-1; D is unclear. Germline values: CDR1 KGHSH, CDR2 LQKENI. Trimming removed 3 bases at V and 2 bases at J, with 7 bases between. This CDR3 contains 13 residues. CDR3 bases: TGTGCCAGCTCACCGGACGGTAACACTGAAGCTTTCTTT. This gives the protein CASSPDGNTEAFF.

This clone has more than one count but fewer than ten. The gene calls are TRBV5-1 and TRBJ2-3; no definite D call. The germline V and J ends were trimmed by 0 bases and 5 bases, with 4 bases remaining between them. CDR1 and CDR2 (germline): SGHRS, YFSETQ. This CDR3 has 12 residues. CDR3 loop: CASSLGGDTQYF. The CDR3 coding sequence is TGCGCCAGCAGCTTGGGTGGAGATACGCAGTATTTT.

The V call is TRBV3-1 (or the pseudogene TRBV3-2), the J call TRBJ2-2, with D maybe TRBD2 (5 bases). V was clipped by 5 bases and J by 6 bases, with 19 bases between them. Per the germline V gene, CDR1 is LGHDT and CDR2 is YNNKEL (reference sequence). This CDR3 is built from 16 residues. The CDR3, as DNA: TGTGCCAGCAGCTGGCCCGGGGTCTGTGTGTCCGGGGAGCTGTTTTTT. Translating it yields CASSWPGVCVSGELFF.

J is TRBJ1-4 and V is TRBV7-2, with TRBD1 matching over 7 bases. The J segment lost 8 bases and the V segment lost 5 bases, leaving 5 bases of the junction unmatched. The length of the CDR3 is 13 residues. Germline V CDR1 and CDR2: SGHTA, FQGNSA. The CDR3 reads CASSRQGREKLFF. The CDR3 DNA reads TGTGCCAGCAGCCGACAGGGACGGGAAAAACTGTTTTTT.

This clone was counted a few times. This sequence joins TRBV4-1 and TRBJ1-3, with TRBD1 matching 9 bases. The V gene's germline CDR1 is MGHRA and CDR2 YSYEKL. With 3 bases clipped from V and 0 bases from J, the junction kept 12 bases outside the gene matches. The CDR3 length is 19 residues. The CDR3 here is CASSQISGTGSISGNTIYF. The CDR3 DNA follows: TGCGCCAGCAGCCAGATTAGTGGGACAGGGAGTATCTCTGGAAACACCATATATTTT.

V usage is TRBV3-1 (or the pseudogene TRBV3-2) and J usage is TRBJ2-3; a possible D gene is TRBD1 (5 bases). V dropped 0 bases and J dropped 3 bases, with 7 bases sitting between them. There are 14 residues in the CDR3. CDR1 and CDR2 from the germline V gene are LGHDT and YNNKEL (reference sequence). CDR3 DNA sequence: TGTGCCAGCAGCCAAGATCCAGGGACAGATACGCAGTATTTT. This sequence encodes CASSQDPGTDTQYF.

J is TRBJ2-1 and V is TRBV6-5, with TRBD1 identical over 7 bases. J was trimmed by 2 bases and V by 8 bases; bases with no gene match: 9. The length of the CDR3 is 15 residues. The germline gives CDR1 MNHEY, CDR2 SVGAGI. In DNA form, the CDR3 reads TGTGCCAGCGATCAAAACCAGGGGGCCTACAATGAGCAGTTCTTC. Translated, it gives CASDQNQGAYNEQFF.

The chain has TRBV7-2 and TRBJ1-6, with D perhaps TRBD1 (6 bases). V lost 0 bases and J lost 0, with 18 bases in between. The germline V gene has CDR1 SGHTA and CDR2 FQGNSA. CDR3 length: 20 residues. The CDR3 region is CASSLARQELPSSYNSPLHF. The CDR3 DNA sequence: TGTGCCAGCAGCTTAGCTAGACAGGAATTACCAAGCTCCTATAATTCACCCCTCCACTTT.

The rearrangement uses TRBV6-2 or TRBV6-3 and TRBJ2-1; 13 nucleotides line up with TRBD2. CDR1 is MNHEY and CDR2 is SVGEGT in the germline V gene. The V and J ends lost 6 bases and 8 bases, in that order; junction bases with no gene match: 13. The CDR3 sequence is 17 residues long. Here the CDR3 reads CASSPTSGGVGWHEQFF. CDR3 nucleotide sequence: TGTGCCAGCAGCCCTACTAGCGGGGGGGTCGGTTGGCATGAGCAGTTCTTC.

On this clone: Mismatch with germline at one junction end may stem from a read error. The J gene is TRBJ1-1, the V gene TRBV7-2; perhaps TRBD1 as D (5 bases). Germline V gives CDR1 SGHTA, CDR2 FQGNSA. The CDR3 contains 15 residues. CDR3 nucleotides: TGTGCCAGCAGCGTAGCAGGGATCATGAACACTGAAGCTTTCTTT. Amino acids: CASSVAGIMNTEAFF.

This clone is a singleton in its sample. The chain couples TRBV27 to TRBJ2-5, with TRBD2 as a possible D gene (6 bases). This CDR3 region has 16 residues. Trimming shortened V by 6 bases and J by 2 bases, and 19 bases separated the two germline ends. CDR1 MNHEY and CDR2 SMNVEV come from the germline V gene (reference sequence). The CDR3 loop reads CASSLIGSPRQETQYF. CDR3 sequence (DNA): TGTGCCAGCAGCCTCATCGGGAGTCCCAGACAAGAGACCCAGTACTTC.

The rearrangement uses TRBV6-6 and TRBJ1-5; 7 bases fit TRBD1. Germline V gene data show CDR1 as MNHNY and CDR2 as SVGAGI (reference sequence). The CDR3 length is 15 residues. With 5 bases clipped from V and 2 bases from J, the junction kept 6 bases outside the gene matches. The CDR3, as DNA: TGTGCCAGCAGTAAAGACAGGGCGGGCAATCAGCCCCAGCATTTT. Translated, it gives CASSKDRAGNQPQHF.

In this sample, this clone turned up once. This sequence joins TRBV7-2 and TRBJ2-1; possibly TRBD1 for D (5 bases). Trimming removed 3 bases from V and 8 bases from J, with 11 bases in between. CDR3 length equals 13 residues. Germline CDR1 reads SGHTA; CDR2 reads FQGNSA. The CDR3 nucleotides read TGTGCCAGCAGCTTGGGTCAGGGCTATGAGCAGTTCTTC. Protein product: CASSLGQGYEQFF.

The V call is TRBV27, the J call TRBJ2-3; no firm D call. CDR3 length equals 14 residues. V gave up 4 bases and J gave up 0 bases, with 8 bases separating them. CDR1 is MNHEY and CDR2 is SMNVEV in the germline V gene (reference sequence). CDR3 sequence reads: CASSSWGSTDTQYF. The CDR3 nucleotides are TGTGCCAGCAGTTCCTGGGGTAGCACAGATACGCAGTATTTT.

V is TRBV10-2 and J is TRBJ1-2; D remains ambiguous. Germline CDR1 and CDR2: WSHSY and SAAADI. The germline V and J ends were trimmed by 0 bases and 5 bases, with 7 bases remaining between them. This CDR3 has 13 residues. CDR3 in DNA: TGCGCCAGCAGTGAGTCGGGTTGGTATGGCTACACCTTC. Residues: CASSESGWYGYTF.

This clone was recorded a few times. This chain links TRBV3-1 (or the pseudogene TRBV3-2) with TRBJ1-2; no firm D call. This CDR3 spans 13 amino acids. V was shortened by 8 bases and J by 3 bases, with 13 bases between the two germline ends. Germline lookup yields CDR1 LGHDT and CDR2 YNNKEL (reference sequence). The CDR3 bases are TGTGCCAGCGCCCAGGCCGGTCACTATGGCTACACCTTC. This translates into CASAQAGHYGYTF.

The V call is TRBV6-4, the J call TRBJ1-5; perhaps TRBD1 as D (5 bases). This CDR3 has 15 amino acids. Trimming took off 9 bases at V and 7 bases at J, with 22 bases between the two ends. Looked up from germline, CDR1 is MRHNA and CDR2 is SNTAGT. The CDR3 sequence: CARGVDGRMGQPQHF. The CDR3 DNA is TGTGCCAGGGGGGTCGATGGCAGGATGGGGCAGCCCCAGCATTTT.

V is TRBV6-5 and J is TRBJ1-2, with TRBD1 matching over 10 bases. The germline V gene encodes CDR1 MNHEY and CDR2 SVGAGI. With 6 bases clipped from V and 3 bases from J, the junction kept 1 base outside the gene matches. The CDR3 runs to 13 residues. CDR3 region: CASRTGGYYGYTF. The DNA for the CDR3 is TGTGCCAGCAGGACAGGGGGCTACTATGGCTACACCTTC.

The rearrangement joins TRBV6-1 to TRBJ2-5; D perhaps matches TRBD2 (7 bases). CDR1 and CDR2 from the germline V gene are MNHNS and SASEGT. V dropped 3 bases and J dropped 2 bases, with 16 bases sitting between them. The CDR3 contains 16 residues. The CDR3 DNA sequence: TGTGCCAGCAGTGATTGGGGGGGGCCAGGGCAAGAGACCCAGTACTTC. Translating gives CASSDWGGPGQETQYF.

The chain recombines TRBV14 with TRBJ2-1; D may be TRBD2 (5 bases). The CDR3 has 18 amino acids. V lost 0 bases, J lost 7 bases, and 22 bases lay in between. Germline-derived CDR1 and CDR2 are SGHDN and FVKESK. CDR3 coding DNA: TGTGCCAGCAGCCAAGATCTTCTCGGGATTCCAATTAAGAATGAGCAGTTCTTC. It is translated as CASSQDLLGIPIKNEQFF.

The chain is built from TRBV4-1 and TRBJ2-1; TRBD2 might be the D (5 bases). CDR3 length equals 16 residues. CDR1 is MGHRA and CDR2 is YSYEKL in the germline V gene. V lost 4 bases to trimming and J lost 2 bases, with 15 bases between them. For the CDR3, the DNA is TGCGCCAGCAGCCGTAAGGGCGCTAGCACCTACAATGAGCAGTTCTTC. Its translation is CASSRKGASTYNEQFF.

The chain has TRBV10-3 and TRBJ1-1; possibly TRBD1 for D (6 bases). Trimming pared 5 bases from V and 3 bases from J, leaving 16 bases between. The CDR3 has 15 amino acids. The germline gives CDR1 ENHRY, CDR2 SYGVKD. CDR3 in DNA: TGTGCCATCAGTCGGAAGGGGGGGGGCGACACTGAAGCTTTCTTT. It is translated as CAISRKGGGDTEAFF.

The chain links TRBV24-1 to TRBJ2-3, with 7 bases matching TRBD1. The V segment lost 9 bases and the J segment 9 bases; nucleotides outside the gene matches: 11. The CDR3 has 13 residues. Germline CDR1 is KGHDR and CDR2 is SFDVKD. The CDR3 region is CATGSTGPMTQYF. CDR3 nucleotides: TGTGCCACCGGATCGACAGGGCCCATGACGCAGTATTTT.

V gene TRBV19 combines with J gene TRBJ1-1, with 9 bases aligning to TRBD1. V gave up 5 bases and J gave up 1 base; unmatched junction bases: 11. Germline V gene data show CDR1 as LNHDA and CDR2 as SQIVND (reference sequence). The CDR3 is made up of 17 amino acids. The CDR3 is CASSPIDRGNGNTEAFF. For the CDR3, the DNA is TGTGCCAGTAGTCCTATCGACAGGGGGAATGGGAACACTGAAGCTTTCTTT.

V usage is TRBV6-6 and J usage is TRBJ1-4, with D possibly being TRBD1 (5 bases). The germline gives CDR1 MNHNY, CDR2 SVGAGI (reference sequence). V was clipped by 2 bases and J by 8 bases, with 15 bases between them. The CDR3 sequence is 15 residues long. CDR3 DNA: TGTGCCAGCAGTTACAGGGCCAGGGTTGACGAAAAACTGTTTTTT. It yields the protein CASSYRARVDEKLFF.

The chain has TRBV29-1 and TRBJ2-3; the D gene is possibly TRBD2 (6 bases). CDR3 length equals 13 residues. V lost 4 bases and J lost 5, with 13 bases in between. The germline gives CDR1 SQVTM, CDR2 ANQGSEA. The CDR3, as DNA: TGCAGCGTTGTCGTTGTGGGGGGAGATACGCAGTATTTT. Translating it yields CSVVVVGGDTQYF.